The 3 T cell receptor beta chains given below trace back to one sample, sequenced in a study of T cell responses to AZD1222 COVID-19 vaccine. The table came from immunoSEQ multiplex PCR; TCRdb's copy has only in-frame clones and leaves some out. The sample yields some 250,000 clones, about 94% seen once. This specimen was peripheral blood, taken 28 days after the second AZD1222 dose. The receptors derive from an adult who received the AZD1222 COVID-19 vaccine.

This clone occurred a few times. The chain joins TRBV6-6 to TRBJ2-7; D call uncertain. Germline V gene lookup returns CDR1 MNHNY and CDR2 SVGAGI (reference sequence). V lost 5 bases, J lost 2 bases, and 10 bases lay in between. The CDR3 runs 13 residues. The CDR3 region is CASSQGSTYEQYF. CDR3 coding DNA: TGTGCCAGCAGTCAAGGGTCAACCTACGAGCAGTACTTC.

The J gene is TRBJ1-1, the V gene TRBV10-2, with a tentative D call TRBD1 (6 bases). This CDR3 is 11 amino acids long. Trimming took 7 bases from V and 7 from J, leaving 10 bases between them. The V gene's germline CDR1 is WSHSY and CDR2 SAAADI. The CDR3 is CASTDRLEAFF. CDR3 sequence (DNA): TGCGCCAGCACTGACAGGCTTGAAGCTTTCTTT.

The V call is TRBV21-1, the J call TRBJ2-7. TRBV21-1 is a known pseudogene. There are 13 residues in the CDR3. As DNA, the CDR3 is TGTGCCAGCCCTCGGGGCAGTATCGACGAGCAGTACTTC. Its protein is CASPRGSIDEQYF.